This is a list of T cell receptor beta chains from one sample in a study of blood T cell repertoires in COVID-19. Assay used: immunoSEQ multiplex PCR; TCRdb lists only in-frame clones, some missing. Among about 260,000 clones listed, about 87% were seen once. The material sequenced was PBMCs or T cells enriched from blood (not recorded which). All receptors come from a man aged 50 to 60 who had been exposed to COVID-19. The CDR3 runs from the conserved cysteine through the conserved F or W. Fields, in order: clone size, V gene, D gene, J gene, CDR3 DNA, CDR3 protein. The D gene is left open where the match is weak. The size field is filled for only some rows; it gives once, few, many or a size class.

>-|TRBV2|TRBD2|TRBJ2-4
TGTGCCAGCAGTGAAATAGGGCTAGCGGGGGGCTTGGGAAACATTCAGTACTTC
CASSEIGLAGGLGNIQYF
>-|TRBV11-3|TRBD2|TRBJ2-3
TGTGCCAGCAGCTCGGGCCTGACTAGCGGAGCCACAGATACGCAGTATTTT
CASSSGLTSGATDTQYF
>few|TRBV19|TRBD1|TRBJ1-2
TGTGCCAGTAGGAAGGACAGGGGTGACTCCTATGGCTACACCTTC
CASRKDRGDSYGYTF
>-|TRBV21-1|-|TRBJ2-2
TGTGCCAGCAGGCCGAAACAGGGGGCGCAGGACACCGGGGAGCTGTTTTTT
CASRPKQGAQDTGELFF
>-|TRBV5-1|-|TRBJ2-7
TGCGCCAGCAGCCCCCCGTCTAGGCTCGAGCAGTACTTC
CASSPPSRLEQYF
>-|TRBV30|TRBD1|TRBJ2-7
TGTGCCTGGGGGGACAGGGTCAGAATCCACGAGCAGTACTTC
CAWGDRVRIHEQYF
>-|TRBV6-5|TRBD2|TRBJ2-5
TGTGCCAGCAGCAACCCCGGGACTATACAAGAGACCCAGTACTTC
CASSNPGTIQETQYF
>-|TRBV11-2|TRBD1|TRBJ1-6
TGTGCCAGCAGCTTAGGGACAGGGAGCTCCTATAATTCACCCCTCCACTTT
CASSLGTGSSYNSPLHF
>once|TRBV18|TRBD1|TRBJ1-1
TGTGCCAGCTCACCACGGGACAGGGGCACTGAAGCTTTCTTT
CASSPRDRGTEAFF
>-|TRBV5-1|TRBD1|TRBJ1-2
TGCGCCAGCAGCCACAACAGGGGCCTAACCAGCTTCGACTATGGCTACACCTTC
CASSHNRGLTSFDYGYTF
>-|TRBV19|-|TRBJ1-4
TGTGCCAGTAGTATTCGGGTTAATGAAAAACTGTTTTTT
CASSIRVNEKLFF
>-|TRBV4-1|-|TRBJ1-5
TGCGCCAGCAGCCAAAAATTTGGAGAGAATCAGCCCCAGCATTTT
CASSQKFGENQPQHF
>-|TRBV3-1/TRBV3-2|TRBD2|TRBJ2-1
TGTGCCAGCAGCCCGGGACTAGCGGGAGGGGCGGGTGACAATGAGCAGTTCTTC
CASSPGLAGGAGDNEQFF
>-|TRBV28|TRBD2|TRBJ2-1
TGTGCACTACTCACCACCCGGGGGGGGGTAAGTGAGCAGTTCTTC
CALLTTRGGVSEQFF
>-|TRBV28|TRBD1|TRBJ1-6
TGTGCCAGCAGTTTCACAGGGGCGTTTAATTCACCCCTCCACTTT
CASSFTGAFNSPLHF
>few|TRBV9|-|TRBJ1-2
TGTGCCAGCAGCACGGGACAAGGGGTCTATGGCTACACCTTC
CASSTGQGVYGYTF
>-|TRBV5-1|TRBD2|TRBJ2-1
TGCGCCAGCAGCTTGGATGCGGGAGGCTCCTACAATGAGCAGTTCTTC
CASSLDAGGSYNEQFF
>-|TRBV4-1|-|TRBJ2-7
TGCGCCAGCAGCCAGCAGGGAAGGGCGGACTACGAGCAGTACTTC
CASSQQGRADYEQYF
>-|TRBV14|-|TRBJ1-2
TGTGCCAGCAGCCAAGTCCCAGGGGCTGCCGGCTACACCTTC
CASSQVPGAAGYTF
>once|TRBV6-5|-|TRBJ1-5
TGTGCCAGCACTCCGGGGTTAAATCAGCCCCAGCATTTT
CASTPGLNQPQHF
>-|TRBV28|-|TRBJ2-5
TGTGCCAGCAGTTCTATCTGGGGCAACCAAGCACCAGCCGGGGAGACCCAGTACTTC
CASSSIWGNQAPAGETQYF
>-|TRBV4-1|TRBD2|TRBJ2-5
TGCGCCAGCAGCCAAGGACTAGCGGGGGGCGGAGAGACCCAGTACTTC
CASSQGLAGGGETQYF
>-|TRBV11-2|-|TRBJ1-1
TGTGCCAGCAGCTTACTCCGGTCGAACACTGAAGCTTTCTTT
CASSLLRSNTEAFF
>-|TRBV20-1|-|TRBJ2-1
TGCAGTGCTATGGCCAATGAGCAGTTCTTC
CSAMANEQFF
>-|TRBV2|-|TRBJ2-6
TGTGCCAGCAGCCCCGGGACACGGTCTGGGGCCAACGTCCTGACTTTC
CASSPGTRSGANVLTF
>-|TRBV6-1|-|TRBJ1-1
TGTGCCAGCAGTGACGTGACAGGTCTGAACACTGAAGCTTTCTTT
CASSDVTGLNTEAFF
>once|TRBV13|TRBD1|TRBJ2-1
TGTGCCAGCAGCTTAGGCCCTTACAGGGGATCCTACAATGAGCAGTTCTTC
CASSLGPYRGSYNEQFF